This is a list of T cell receptor beta chains from one sample in a study of T cells after yellow fever vaccination. Via MiXCR, TCRdb re-called the 5' RACE reads, giving one row per CDR3 protein. This table has some 550,000 distinct CDR3 sequences, 15% to 20% appearing once. This specimen was PBMCs, taken 15 days after the yellow fever booster vaccination. Source of these receptors: a man aged 25 to 45 who received the YFV17D yellow fever vaccine. Both conserved end residues are part of each CDR3. The order of the fields is J gene, CDR3 length, D gene, V gene, clone size, CDR3 DNA, CDR3 protein. D genes are given only for firm matches. Clone sizes are given selectively: once, few, many, or a class where the clone is expanded.

TRBJ2-5	12	-	TRBV5-1	many	TGCGCCAGCAGCTTCCCAGAAGAGACCCAGTACTTC	CASSFPEETQYF
TRBJ2-7	18	-	TRBV11-2	few	TGTGCCAGCAGCCCCATATCATACGGATCGAGCCGGGGATACGAGCAGTACTTC	CASSPISYGSSRGYEQYF
TRBJ1-1	12	-	TRBV30	few	TGTGCCTGCGGTCGATTGAACACTGAAGCTTTCTTT	CACGRLNTEAFF
TRBJ2-2	16	TRBD2	TRBV11-2	-	TGTGCCAGCAGCTCGCCGGGACTAGCGGTAACCGGGGAGCTGTTTTTT	CASSSPGLAVTGELFF
TRBJ2-1	11	-	TRBV2	-	TGTGCCAGCAGGCGTGACGGTGAGCAGTTCTTC	CASRRDGEQFF
TRBJ2-5	14	-	TRBV29-1	-	TGCAGCGTCCTCTGGGGGCCGTACCAAGAGACCCAGTACTTC	CSVLWGPYQETQYF
TRBJ2-1	16	TRBD2	TRBV10-3	few	TGTGCCATCAGTGATTTCGGACTAGCGGGAGGAAATGAGCAGTTCTTC	CAISDFGLAGGNEQFF
TRBJ2-5	15	TRBD1	TRBV20-1	-	TGCAGTGCTTTCTACCCAACAGGGGGGAGGGAGACCCAGTACTTC	CSAFYPTGGRETQYF
TRBJ2-2	17	-	TRBV2	-	TGTGCCTTCAGTTTTGAGGGGATCCGGTCGAACACCGGGGAGCTGTTTTTT	CAFSFEGIRSNTGELFF
TRBJ2-1	14	TRBD1	TRBV7-9	few	TGTGCCAGCAGCCAGGACAGGGCCTACAATGAGCAGTTCTTC	CASSQDRAYNEQFF
TRBJ2-3	15	TRBD2	TRBV20-1	-	TGCAGTGCTAGAGGACTAGCGAGCGGCACAGATACGCAGTATTTT	CSARGLASGTDTQYF
TRBJ2-7	15	-	TRBV18	-	TGTGCCAGCTCACCCGGGACAAACCCTTCCTACGAGCAGTACTTC	CASSPGTNPSYEQYF
TRBJ2-3	14	TRBD2	TRBV20-1	many	TGCAGTGCTAGGGGGGGGAGGGCCGGAGATACGCAGTATTTT	CSARGGRAGDTQYF
TRBJ2-1	13	-	TRBV6-4	few	TGTGCCAGCAGCCGACAGGCAAACAATGAGCAGTTCTTC	CASSRQANNEQFF
TRBJ2-1	21	TRBD2	TRBV24-1	-	TGTGCCACCAGTGATAGTTTCGGGAGGGGGGGTATGGCTAGCTCCTACAATGAGCAGTTCTTC	CATSDSFGRGGMASSYNEQFF
TRBJ2-2	12	-	TRBV6-5	many	TGTGCCAGCAGTTGGAACACCGGGGAGCTGTTTTTT	CASSWNTGELFF
TRBJ2-1	14	TRBD1	TRBV6-1	-	TGTGCCAGCCGAACAGGGGTAAGAATCGATGAGCAGTTCTTC	CASRTGVRIDEQFF
TRBJ2-7	17	TRBD1	TRBV7-2	-	TGTGCCAGCAGCTTAGGGCTTAAGGGGGACAGATCCTACGAGCAGTACTTC	CASSLGLKGDRSYEQYF
TRBJ2-1	16	TRBD2	TRBV7-2	-	TGTGCCAGCAGCGGACCGGGACTAGCGGGTTTCAATGAGCAGTTCTTC	CASSGPGLAGFNEQFF